A selection of T cell receptor beta chains follows, all from one sample in a study of blood T cell repertoires in COVID-19. The table came from immunoSEQ multiplex PCR; TCRdb's copy has only in-frame clones and leaves some out. This table has some 85,000 clones, 80% to 90% appearing once. Specimen: peripheral blood. These receptors were obtained from a man aged 50-60 years with acute or convalescent COVID-19. Both conserved end residues are part of each CDR3. Expanded clones get a size class; other rows say once, few or many, or leave the size out.

TRBV6-5	.	TRBJ2-5	15	CASRETTRSAETQYF
TRBV24-1	.	TRBJ1-2	14	CATSDGQGVEGYTF
TRBV27	.	TRBJ1-2	13	CASSLFGGGGYTF
TRBV5-4	once	TRBJ1-2	15	CASSLGARGNYGYTF
TRBV11-2	.	TRBJ2-7	14	CASSFYGSSYEQYF
TRBV11-1	.	TRBJ2-3	16	CASMAGGPVSTDTQYF
TRBV19	.	TRBJ2-2	19	CASSTRRAGGPENTGELFF
TRBV6-4	.	TRBJ2-1	14	CASSRDFSNYEQFF
TRBV6-4	.	TRBJ1-2	15	CASSDSRKANYGYTF
TRBV7-9	.	TRBJ2-1	16	CASSPGTGRSYNEQFF
TRBV5-1	few	TRBJ2-2	15	CASSPGTVNTGELFF
TRBV18	.	TRBJ2-2	18	CASSPLPGLAVNTGELFF
TRBV7-9	.	TRBJ2-1	15	CASSTAGVAPGEQFF
TRBV6-5	.	TRBJ1-4	14	CASSLQGVGEKLFF
TRBV19	.	TRBJ1-2	14	CASSSRQIPYGYTF
TRBV11-1	.	TRBJ1-2	16	CASSLSRDRELYGYTF
TRBV6-1	.	TRBJ1-2	15	CASSETPGHAYGYTF
TRBV18	.	TRBJ2-3	15	CASSLGTSGTDTQYF
TRBV4-1	.	TRBJ1-5	16	CASSQEYGQGDQPQHF
TRBV5-1	.	TRBJ1-4	15	CASSLGPGDIEKLFF
TRBV5-5	.	TRBJ1-5	15	CASSLHGQSPQPQHF
TRBV7-6	.	TRBJ1-6	15	CASSLAAGRNSPLHF
TRBV7-9	.	TRBJ2-3	15	CASSPRLTGRDTQYF
TRBV18	.	TRBJ1-1	12	CASSPRDKEAFF
TRBV30	.	TRBJ2-1	13	CAWSVQGAVGQFF
TRBV6-5	.	TRBJ1-6	14	CASRDQAGNSPLHF
TRBV10-3	.	TRBJ1-1	13	CAITTGMITEAFF
TRBV11-2	once	TRBJ1-2	14	CASSLDGGGYGYTF
TRBV2	.	TRBJ2-3	12	CASSGATDTQYF
TRBV2	.	TRBJ2-4	10	CASRENIQYF
TRBV30	.	TRBJ2-1	15	CAWTTGQATYNEQFF
TRBV30	few	TRBJ1-2	13	CAWSSQGNYGYTF
TRBV7-9	.	TRBJ2-5	14	CASSLVRDGETQYF
TRBV30	.	TRBJ1-2	11	CAFGGGTGYTF
TRBV9	.	TRBJ1-1	16	CASSRTGGRRHTEAFF
TRBV12-5	.	TRBJ1-5	14	CASGLIGPNQPQHF
TRBV11-1	.	TRBJ2-1	16	CASSLGGLAGYNEQFF
TRBV30	.	TRBJ2-1	15	CAWTSGGGTYNEQFF
TRBV19	.	TRBJ2-1	14	CASRGGQVVYEQFF
TRBV28	.	TRBJ1-5	14	CASSFTQGGQPQHF
TRBV3-1/TRBV3-2	few	TRBJ2-5	18	CASSHVTSPDWNQETQYF
TRBV5-1	.	TRBJ2-5	13	CASSGGGGETQYF
TRBV7-2	.	TRBJ1-2	14	CASSLAIGGNGYTF
TRBV14	.	TRBJ1-2	13	CASSQVGTDGYTF
TRBV19	.	TRBJ1-2	15	CASTEGTGPNYGYTF
TRBV12-3/TRBV12-4	once	TRBJ1-1	13	CASRALMNTEAFF
TRBV5-1	.	TRBJ2-1	15	CASSRQVSSYNEQFF
TRBV11-1	.	TRBJ1-2	14	CASSLQTPNYGYTF
TRBV9	.	TRBJ2-3	14	CASSFSGGVDTQYF
TRBV5-8	.	TRBJ1-4	17	CASSPGRGVATNEKLFF
TRBV27	.	TRBJ1-2	13	CASSATGGGGYTF
TRBV3-1/TRBV3-2	.	TRBJ2-7	14	CASSQGTNSYEQYF
TRBV30	once	TRBJ1-1	14	CAWRREGGHTEAFF
TRBV2	.	TRBJ2-1	15	CASTGGGGPRNEQFF